Detailed here is one T cell receptor (beta chain). Antigen: not known. Profiled with immunoSEQ multiplex PCR; TCRdb holds only in-frame clones, not every one. The sample lists some 240,000 clones, 50% to 80% occurring once. This specimen comes from a study of shared clonotypes between healthy human individuals. Points from the study as a whole: On the whole, naive subsets had larger estimated richness than memory subsets had.

The CDR3 loop spans 14 amino acids. Germline values: CDR1 SGHDT, CDR2 YYEEEE. The ends were cut back, 3 bases at V and 8 bases at J, with 15 bases in the middle. This receptor was identified in a young man in good health. The chain couples TRBV5-6 to TRBJ2-1; no reliable D call. Sequencing was performed on memory CD4+ T cells sorted from blood. Stated subset: CD45RA-negative fraction. In DNA, the CDR3 is TGTGCCAGCAGCTCGGGTCACCACAGAGATGAGCAGTTCTTC. This sequence encodes CASSSGHHRDEQFF.